These 28 T cell receptor beta chains came from one sample sequenced in a study of shared clonotypes between healthy human individuals. Assay used: immunoSEQ multiplex PCR; TCRdb lists only in-frame clones, some missing. The sample has roughly 1.5 million clones, 95% to 99% seen once. The sequenced sample was naive CD4+ T cells sorted from blood. Subset reported: CD45RA+ positively selected. The source of these receptors is a man younger than 40 in good health.

This chain joins TRBV9 and TRBJ2-5; D remains unclear. The CDR3 runs to 14 residues. V was shortened by 1 base and J by 1 base, with 8 bases between the two germline ends. Per the germline V gene, CDR1 is SGDLS and CDR2 is YYNGEE. CDR3 sequence reads: CASSVSALQETQYF. For the CDR3, the DNA is TGTGCCAGCAGCGTATCAGCGCTCCAAGAGACCCAGTACTTC.

This chain connects TRBV9 to TRBJ2-1; 8 bases fit TRBD2. The germline V gene encodes CDR1 SGDLS and CDR2 YYNGEE. V lost 0 bases, J lost 3 bases, and 2 bases stayed unmatched. This CDR3 is 15 amino acids long. CDR3 sequence (DNA): TGTGCCAGCAGCGTAGTTAGCGGGAACTACAATGAGCAGTTCTTC. This translates into CASSVVSGNYNEQFF.

The table lists this clone with a count of one. This chain connects TRBV4-2 to TRBJ2-1; D is unresolved. The CDR3 has 19 amino acids. CDR1 is LGHNA, CDR2 YNFKEQ, per germline. V was trimmed by 1 base and J by 0 bases, leaving 19 bases between them. CDR3 protein: CASSQVLSMGLGSYNEQFF. Written as DNA, the CDR3 is TGTGCCAGCAGCCAAGTCCTTAGCATGGGGTTGGGCTCCTACAATGAGCAGTTCTTC.

A word on this clone: Different DNA sequences within this sample yield the same CDR3. The chain combines TRBV11-3 with TRBJ2-5; possibly TRBD2 for D (5 bases). The germline V gene encodes CDR1 SGHNT and CDR2 YENEEA. This CDR3 has 12 amino acids. V shed 4 bases and J shed 2 bases, with 5 bases lying between them. The CDR3 loop is CASSSGQETQYF. The CDR3 region has the DNA TGTGCCAGCAGCTCGGGGCAAGAGACCCAGTACTTC. The variable domain in full, with the rest retrieved from reference TRBV11-3 and TRBJ2-5, is EAGVVQSPRYKIIEKKQPVAFWCNPISGHNTLYWYLQNLGQGPELLIRYENEEAVDDSQLPKDRFSAERLKGVDSTLKIQPAELGDSAVYLCASSSGQETQYFGPGTRLLVL.

V gene TRBV10-2 combines with J gene TRBJ1-2; D unresolved. The CDR3 is 13 amino acids. Trimming removed 3 bases from V and 4 bases from J, with 9 bases in between. In germline, CDR1 is WSHSY, CDR2 SAAADI. In DNA form, the CDR3 reads TGCGCCAGCAGTGATTCGGCGATCTATGGCTACACCTTC. Residues: CASSDSAIYGYTF.

The chain's CDR3 is CASSLLENQAFF. The DNA of the CDR3 is TGTGCCAGCAGCCTGCTTGAGAACCAAGCTTTCTTT. This chain joins TRBV6-6 and TRBJ1-1; D not resolved. This CDR3 is built from 12 residues. The ends were cut back, 6 bases at V and 9 bases at J, with 14 bases in the middle. The germline CDR1 and CDR2 sequences are MNHNY and SVGAGI (reference sequence).

The genes are TRBV6-5 and TRBJ2-5; tentative D call: TRBD1 (6 bases). This CDR3 region has 13 residues. CDR1 and CDR2 from the germline V gene are MNHEY and SVGAGI. The V end lost 4 bases, the J end lost 5 bases, and 11 bases lay between the germline ends. CDR3 sequence reads: CASSSDRSETQYF. In DNA form, the CDR3 reads TGTGCCAGCAGTTCCGACAGGTCGGAGACCCAGTACTTC.

As to this clone: Other DNA sequences in the same sample also yield this CDR3. The chain uses TRBV2 and TRBJ2-1; TRBD2 matches at 8 bases. The CDR3 covers 15 residues. Germline CDR1 SNHLY, CDR2 FYNNEI. Losses at the gene ends were 3 bases for V and 6 bases for J; bases not matched to a gene: 7. The CDR3 is CASSEVGLAGNEQFF. The CDR3 DNA is TGTGCCAGCAGTGAGGTCGGACTAGCAGGCAATGAGCAGTTCTTC.

The chain links TRBV7-9 to TRBJ1-3, with 7 bases matching TRBD1. The V segment lost 8 bases and the J segment 4 bases; nucleotides outside the gene matches: 2. Germline V gene data show CDR1 as SEHNR and CDR2 as FQNEAQ (reference sequence). The CDR3 spans 12 residues. CDR3 sequence reads: CASGDRGNTIYF. The CDR3 bases are TGTGCCAGCGGGGACAGAGGAAACACCATATATTTT.

J is TRBJ2-7 and V is TRBV11-2, with 8 bases that match TRBD2. The CDR3 is 13 residues long. The ends lost 2 bases at V and 9 bases at J; junction bases unmatched: 6. From germline, CDR1 is SGHAT and CDR2 FQNNGV. CDR3 sequence (DNA): TGTGCCAGCAGCTTACTCGGGGGGGGTTGGCAGTACTTC. Protein: CASSLLGGGWQYF. The whole variable domain, remainder taken from reference TRBV11-2 and TRBJ2-7, is EAGVAQSPRYKIIEKRQSVAFWCNPISGHATLYWYQQILGQGPKLLIQFQNNGVVDDSQLPKDRFSAERLKGVDSTLKIQPAKLEDSAVYLCASSLLGGGWQYFGPGTRLTVT.

This chain links TRBV9 with TRBJ1-4; D ambiguous. Trimming took off 4 bases at V and 10 bases at J, with 20 bases between the two ends. The CDR3 sequence is 15 residues long. Germline V gene sequence: CDR1 SGDLS, CDR2 YYNGEE. The CDR3 reads CASSSRTDAVGKLFF. Written as DNA, the CDR3 is TGTGCCAGCAGCTCACGGACGGACGCCGTCGGAAAACTGTTTTTT.

The chain carries TRBV29-1 and TRBJ1-2; no reliable D call. This CDR3 contains 13 residues. Trimming left V 5 bases short and J 4 bases short, with 14 bases between. The germline V gene encodes CDR1 SQVTM and CDR2 ANQGSEA. CDR3 in DNA: TGCAGCGTTCGGTCCCCCAGGAGCTATGGCTACACCTTC. Protein sequence: CSVRSPRSYGYTF.

The chain employs TRBV6-5 and TRBJ1-1; D uncertain. CDR3 length equals 15 residues. Trimming stripped 0 bases from V and 5 bases from J, with 13 bases between. Germline values: CDR1 MNHEY, CDR2 SVGAGI. CDR3 sequence reads: CASSYSFYGGTEAFF. The CDR3 DNA reads TGTGCCAGCAGTTACTCCTTTTATGGTGGTACTGAAGCTTTCTTT.

The DNA of the CDR3 is TGTGCCAGTGGTAAGGCGATACCCTACGAGCAGTACTTC. Its protein product is CASGKAIPYEQYF. The chain is built from TRBV19 and TRBJ2-7; D is unclear. CDR1 LNHDA and CDR2 SQIVND come from the germline V gene (reference sequence). V was cut by 8 bases and J by 2 bases, with 13 bases left in between. This CDR3 contains 13 residues.

The rearrangement uses TRBV5-1 and TRBJ2-1; D possibly uses TRBD1 or TRBD2 (5 bases each). The germline V and J ends were trimmed by 7 bases and 4 bases, with 15 bases remaining between them. CDR1 and CDR2 from the germline V gene are SGHRS and YFSETQ. The length of the CDR3 is 14 residues. The CDR3 nucleotides are TGCGCCAGCGGACCTGAGGGACCATACAATGAGCAGTTCTTC. Its translation is CASGPEGPYNEQFF.

The CDR3, as DNA: TGTGCCAGCAGCGTAGAAGTTACGGCGGGAGGACGGGCAGATACGCAGTATTTT. Translated: CASSVEVTAGGRADTQYF. The gene calls are TRBV9 and TRBJ2-3; TRBD2 agrees at 8 bases. The V segment lost 0 bases and the J segment 4 bases; nucleotides outside the gene matches: 13. The CDR3 contains 18 residues. Germline V gives CDR1 SGDLS, CDR2 YYNGEE.

The gene calls are TRBV5-4 and TRBJ2-7, with a tentative D call TRBD1 (6 bases). Trimming removed 4 bases at V and 2 bases at J, with 16 bases between. Germline V gives CDR1 SGHNT, CDR2 YYREEE (reference sequence). The CDR3 runs to 15 residues. The CDR3 reads CASSQKTGYTYEQYF. The CDR3 DNA reads as TGTGCCAGCAGCCAAAAAACAGGGTATACCTACGAGCAGTACTTC.

DNA for the CDR3: TGTGCCAGTTTCCGGGACAGGGGGTCCACAGATACGCAGTATTTT. Residues: CASFRDRGSTDTQYF. The chain uses TRBV28 and TRBJ2-3, with 11 nucleotides matching TRBD1. This CDR3 has 15 residues. After removal of 9 bases from V and 2 bases from J, the junction contained 7 bases not matched to a gene. Germline V lookup: CDR1 MDHEN, CDR2 SYDVKM.

The chain joins TRBV10-3 to TRBJ2-6, with 7 bases lining up with TRBD1. V trimming: 8 bases; J trimming: 2 bases; junction bases outside the gene matches: 6. The CDR3 spans 15 residues. Germline V gene sequence: CDR1 ENHRY, CDR2 SYGVKD. Written as DNA, the CDR3 is TGTGCCATCGGCGAAGGGGGCGCTGGGGCCAACGTCCTGACTTTC. It is translated as CAIGEGGAGANVLTF.

Worth noting for this clone: Other nucleotide sequences from this sample produce the same CDR3. This chain connects TRBV18 to TRBJ2-5; tentatively, D is TRBD2 (5 bases). Trimming removed 2 bases from V and 2 bases from J, with 9 bases in between. CDR1 and CDR2 from the germline V gene are KGHSH and LQKENI. This CDR3 has 14 residues. The CDR3 DNA reads TGTGCCAGCTCACCAACCGGAGGTCAAGAGACCCAGTACTTC. This gives the protein CASSPTGGQETQYF.

The genes are TRBV7-9 and TRBJ1-1; perhaps TRBD1 as D (5 bases). The germline V gene has CDR1 SEHNR and CDR2 FQNEAQ (reference sequence). Trimming left V 6 bases short and J 11 bases short, with 16 bases between. The CDR3 contains 12 residues. CDR3 sequence: CASRSGGEVAFF. CDR3 DNA sequence: TGTGCCAGCAGATCCGGGGGAGAGGTGGCTTTCTTT. Combining the CDR3 with reference TRBV7-9 and TRBJ1-1 gives the whole variable domain DTGVSQNPRHKITKRGQNVTFRCDPISEHNRLYWYRQTLGQGPEFLTYFQNEAQLEKSRLLSDRFSAERPKGSFSTLEIQRTEQGDSAMYLCASRSGGEVAFFGQGTRLTVV.

The genes are TRBV15 and TRBJ2-7; the D gene could be TRBD1 or TRBD2 (5 bases each). V lost 0 bases and J 7 bases, leaving 13 bases between the germline ends. There are 14 residues in the CDR3. In germline, CDR1 is LNHNV, CDR2 YYDKDF (reference sequence). CDR3 protein: CATSRDLGWGEQYF. CDR3 in DNA: TGTGCCACCAGCAGAGATCTGGGATGGGGGGAGCAGTACTTC.

CDR3 sequence (DNA): TGTGCCAGCAGCTTGGTGGCGGGGACCCTAGAGACCCAGTACTTC. As protein: CASSLVAGTLETQYF. The chain recombines TRBV7-6 with TRBJ2-5; D possibly corresponds to TRBD2 (6 bases). The V gene lost 3 bases and the J gene lost 4 bases, with 15 bases spanning the gap. Per germline, CDR1 SGHVS and CDR2 FNYEAQ. This CDR3 is built from 15 residues.

This clone came up once. The chain links TRBV2 to TRBJ2-5; D uncertain. CDR1 and CDR2 (germline): SNHLY, FYNNEI. The CDR3 is made up of 13 amino acids. Trimming cost V 7 bases and J 1 base, with 10 bases left between them. As DNA, the CDR3 is TGTGCCAGCACGCGGATCTCCCAAGAGACCCAGTACTTC. It codes for CASTRISQETQYF.

The sample holds one count of this clone. The rearrangement uses TRBV19 and TRBJ2-7; 11 nucleotides match TRBD1. This CDR3 is 14 amino acids long. Germline V gene lookup returns CDR1 LNHDA and CDR2 SQIVND (reference sequence). V lost 7 bases, J lost 1 base, and 3 bases stayed unmatched. CDR3 protein: CASKGQGASYEQYF. The CDR3 DNA reads TGTGCCAGTAAAGGACAGGGGGCATCCTACGAGCAGTACTTC.

The rearrangement joins TRBV6-5 to TRBJ2-3; a weak D match, TRBD1 (7 bases). Germline V gene sequence: CDR1 MNHEY, CDR2 SVGAGI. The V gene lost 6 bases and the J gene lost 8 bases, with 12 bases spanning the gap. The CDR3 is 12 amino acids. CDR3 coding DNA: TGTGCCAGCAGCAGACAGGGAGGTACGCAGTATTTT. Translation gives CASSRQGGTQYF.

This chain uses TRBV28 with TRBJ2-2, with D perhaps assigned TRBD1 or TRBD2 (5 bases each). The CDR3 contains 17 residues. The germline V gene encodes CDR1 MDHEN and CDR2 SYDVKM. Between the trimmed V and J ends, which lost 6 bases and 4 bases, there was a span of 21 bases. Written as DNA, the CDR3 is TGTGCCAGCAGCCATACTACGGGACGGCCCAGCACCGGGGAGCTGTTTTTT. It translates to CASSHTTGRPSTGELFF.

The chain joins TRBV5-4 to TRBJ2-3; D unclear. V lost 0 bases and J 0 bases, leaving 2 bases between the germline ends. The V gene's germline CDR1 is SGHNT and CDR2 YYREEE (reference sequence). The CDR3 consists of 13 residues. CDR3 in DNA: TGTGCCAGCAGCTTGGTAAGCACAGATACGCAGTATTTT. Protein product: CASSLVSTDTQYF.